This passage covers 25 T cell receptor beta chains from one sample sequenced in a study of cytomegalovirus exposure and HLA in healthy donors. PCR was performed using 60 Vbeta and 13 Jbeta primers. Measured with immunoSEQ multiplex PCR; TCRdb has only the in-frame clones, and not every one. The sample has about 140,000 clones, roughly 76% seen once. Sequenced material: PBMCs. Every receptor here comes from a female donor in good health and CMV-seronegative.

This chain uses TRBV7-3 with TRBJ2-2; 8 bases line up with TRBD1. In germline, CDR1 is SGHTA, CDR2 FQGTGA. This CDR3 contains 15 residues. The V gene end was trimmed by 5 bases and the J gene end by 4 bases; junction bases not matched to a gene: 6. CDR3 DNA sequence: TGTGCCAGCAGCCAGACAGGGGCACCCACCGGGGAGCTGTTTTTT. It specifies CASSQTGAPTGELFF.

The rearrangement joins TRBV4-2 to TRBJ1-1; 7 bases are shared with TRBD1. The V and J ends lost 5 bases and 1 base, in that order; junction bases with no gene match: 4. Germline V gene data show CDR1 as LGHNA and CDR2 as YNFKEQ. CDR3 length: 14 residues. This chain's CDR3 is CASSIQGGNTEAFF. CDR3 bases: TGTGCCAGCAGCATCCAGGGGGGGAACACTGAAGCTTTCTTT.

The V call is TRBV2, the J call TRBJ2-7; 10 bases fit TRBD1. CDR3 size: 14 residues. With V trimmed by 9 bases and J by 6 bases, 11 bases remained unmatched. Germline CDR1 and CDR2: SNHLY and FYNNEI. The CDR3 nucleotides are TGTGCCAGTGTATCTGGGACAGGGGTGTTCGAGCAGTACGTC. Its protein product is CASVSGTGVFEQYV.

This clone has just a few counts. The chain employs TRBV7-9 and TRBJ1-5; tentatively, D is TRBD1 (6 bases). The CDR3 consists of 15 residues. With 5 bases removed from V and 3 bases from J, the gap between germline ends came to 14 bases. Germline CDR1 reads SEHNR; CDR2 reads FQNEAQ (reference sequence). The CDR3 bases are TGTGCCAGCAGCCCAACAGGGACCCCCAATCAGCCCCAGCATTTT. Its translation: CASSPTGTPNQPQHF.

This clone was recorded once. The chain uses TRBV7-2 and TRBJ1-2, with a tentative D call TRBD1 (6 bases). Between the trimmed V and J ends, which lost 0 bases and 10 bases, there was a span of 12 bases. CDR1 is SGHTA, CDR2 FQGNSA, per germline. The CDR3 has 13 residues. This CDR3 is CASSLAGAQFYTF. DNA of the CDR3: TGTGCCAGCAGCTTAGCGGGGGCCCAATTCTACACCTTC.

V usage is TRBV28 and J usage is TRBJ1-1; D unresolved. This CDR3 has 16 residues. Trimming stripped 5 bases from V and 3 bases from J, with 19 bases between. From germline, CDR1 is MDHEN and CDR2 SYDVKM. CDR3 DNA: TGTGCCAGCAGTACCATTCGTCTCACCGCGCACACTGAAGCTTTCTTT. Translated, it gives CASSTIRLTAHTEAFF.

The V gene is TRBV19, the J gene TRBJ2-1; TRBD2 aligns across 10 bases. Trimming took 5 bases from V and 0 from J; bases not matched to a gene: 7. This CDR3 contains 17 residues. Germline V gene lookup returns CDR1 LNHDA and CDR2 SQIVND (reference sequence). CDR3 protein: CASSSPGLASSYNEQFF. CDR3 bases: TGTGCCAGTAGTTCCCCGGGACTAGCGAGCTCCTACAATGAGCAGTTCTTC.

The chain carries TRBV5-6 and TRBJ2-7; no clear D. This CDR3 comprises 15 residues. Germline CDR1 is SGHDT and CDR2 is YYEEEE. V gave up 0 bases and J gave up 5 bases, with 15 bases separating them. CDR3 residues: CASSLVGTRGHEQYF. The DNA for the CDR3 is TGTGCCAGCAGCTTGGTCGGAACGAGAGGCCACGAGCAGTACTTC.

The rearrangement joins TRBV6-1 to TRBJ2-2; D perhaps matches TRBD2 (5 bases). Per the germline V gene, CDR1 is MNHNS and CDR2 is SASEGT. The CDR3 runs to 15 residues. V was shortened by 5 bases and J by 2 bases, with 12 bases between the two germline ends. The CDR3 DNA reads TGTGCCAGCAGTCTGGGAGCCCTCAACACCGGGGAGCTGTTTTTT. Amino acid sequence: CASSLGALNTGELFF.

The rearrangement uses TRBV6-1 and TRBJ1-2; D perhaps matches TRBD1 (5 bases). V lost 3 bases and J lost 8, with 16 bases in between. CDR1 MNHNS and CDR2 SASEGT come from the germline V gene. The CDR3 is 14 residues long. CDR3 sequence (DNA): TGTGCCAGCAGTGATGGACACCGCCAAGGAGGCTACACCTTC. It encodes CASSDGHRQGGYTF.

This chain links TRBV19 with TRBJ2-1; 10 bases are shared with TRBD2. Germline CDR1 is LNHDA and CDR2 is SQIVND (reference sequence). With 3 bases clipped from V and 7 bases from J, the junction kept 18 bases outside the gene matches. The CDR3 is made up of 19 amino acids. The CDR3 reads CASSIEDLGEREGWNEQFF. The CDR3 bases are TGTGCCAGTAGTATCGAGGATCTGGGTGAGCGGGAGGGATGGAATGAGCAGTTCTTC.

The chain combines TRBV2 with TRBJ2-7; the D gene is possibly TRBD1 (5 bases). Trimming cost V 0 bases and J 0 bases, with 15 bases left between them. Germline CDR1 is SNHLY and CDR2 is FYNNEI. There are 17 residues in the CDR3. The CDR3 sequence is CASSEAYRRTSSYEQYF. DNA of the CDR3: TGTGCCAGCAGTGAAGCGTACAGGCGTACGAGCTCCTACGAGCAGTACTTC.

The chain recombines TRBV27 with TRBJ2-3, with 7 bases fitting TRBD2. The length of the CDR3 is 14 residues. Germline V gene lookup returns CDR1 MNHEY and CDR2 SMNVEV (reference sequence). Trimming cost V 6 bases and J 4 bases; bases outside gene matches: 7. The CDR3 bases are TGTGCCAGCAGAGCGGGATTAGGCTCAGATACGCAGTATTTT. Translation gives CASRAGLGSDTQYF.

The table lists this clone with a few counts. The chain employs TRBV9 and TRBJ1-2; 12 bases line up with TRBD1. CDR1 is SGDLS and CDR2 is YYNGEE in the germline V gene. This CDR3 region has 18 residues. The junction had 11 bases not matched to a gene; V was cut back by 2 bases and J by 3 bases. This CDR3 reads CASSVDLGQGAPYYGYTF. In DNA form, the CDR3 reads TGTGCCAGCAGCGTCGACCTGGGACAGGGGGCCCCGTACTATGGCTACACCTTC.

The rearrangement uses TRBV5-4 and TRBJ1-2; the match to TRBD1 covers 7 bases. From germline, CDR1 is SGHNT and CDR2 YYREEE (reference sequence). CDR3 length equals 15 residues. The junction had 8 bases not matched to a gene; V was cut back by 6 bases and J by 0 bases. CDR3 sequence reads: CASTPYGTANYGYTF. DNA of the CDR3: TGTGCCAGCACCCCTTATGGGACAGCTAACTATGGCTACACCTTC.

The rearrangement uses TRBV28 and TRBJ1-5, with 10 nucleotides matching TRBD1. Germline V gives CDR1 MDHEN, CDR2 SYDVKM. The J segment lost 5 bases and the V segment lost 3 bases, leaving 7 bases of the junction unmatched. This CDR3 is built from 16 residues. The CDR3 sequence: CASSFRDRGRYQPQHF. In DNA, the CDR3 is TGTGCCAGCAGTTTTCGGGACAGGGGTAGATATCAGCCCCAGCATTTT. Combining the CDR3 with reference TRBV28 and TRBJ1-5 gives the whole variable domain DVKVTQSSRYLVKRTGEKVFLECVQDMDHENMFWYRQDPGLGLRLIYFSYDVKMKEKGDIPEGYSVSREKKERFSLILESASTNQTSMYLCASSFRDRGRYQPQHFGDGTRLSIL.

The chain employs TRBV6-5 and TRBJ1-1, with D hard to call. Germline CDR1 is MNHEY and CDR2 is SVGAGI. The V end was cut by 7 bases, the J end by 4 bases, with 16 bases between. The CDR3 sequence is 14 residues long. CDR3 sequence (DNA): TGTGCCAGCAACGTAGGTCCCAGCGGCACTGAAGCTTTCTTT. Its translation is CASNVGPSGTEAFF.

This rearrangement joins TRBV6-1 to TRBJ1-2, with 8 bases matching TRBD1. Per the germline V gene, CDR1 is MNHNS and CDR2 is SASEGT. With 7 bases clipped from V and 5 bases from J, the junction kept 6 bases outside the gene matches. The CDR3 runs to 13 residues. The CDR3 is CASTGTGPYGYTF. For the CDR3, the DNA is TGTGCCAGCACCGGGACAGGCCCTTATGGCTACACCTTC.

This chain links TRBV28 with TRBJ2-5; D might be TRBD1 (8 bases). Trimming took off 6 bases at V and 7 bases at J, with 18 bases between the two ends. The CDR3 totals 14 residues. The germline CDR1 and CDR2 sequences are MDHEN and SYDVKM. CDR3 in DNA: TGTGCCAGCAGGTACAGGGGGGGAGTGCGGACCCAGTACTTC. It specifies CASRYRGGVRTQYF. The complete variable domain, with remaining parts taken from reference TRBV28 and TRBJ2-5, reads DVKVTQSSRYLVKRTGEKVFLECVQDMDHENMFWYRQDPGLGLRLIYFSYDVKMKEKGDIPEGYSVSREKKERFSLILESASTNQTSMYLCASRYRGGVRTQYFGPGTRLLVL.

V and J are TRBV5-5 and TRBJ1-4; a weak D match, TRBD1 (6 bases). V was pared by 1 base and J by 5 bases, with 15 bases between. Germline V gives CDR1 SGHKS, CDR2 YYEKEE (reference sequence). The CDR3 contains 16 residues. CDR3 DNA: TGTGCCAGCAGCTTGCGGGGGGCGATCCCAAATGAAAAACTGTTTTTT. Translation gives CASSLRGAIPNEKLFF. The whole variable domain, remainder taken from reference TRBV5-5 and TRBJ1-4, is DAGVTQSPTHLIKTRGQQVTLRCSPISGHKSVSWYQQVLGQGPQFIFQYYEKEERGRGNFPDRFSARQFPNYSSELNVNALLLGDSALYLCASSLRGAIPNEKLFFGSGTQLSVL.

The V and J genes are TRBV4-1 and TRBJ2-7; 10 bases match TRBD1. J lost 5 bases, V lost 1 base, and 2 bases had no gene match. The CDR3 spans 14 residues. Germline-derived CDR1 and CDR2 are MGHRA and YSYEKL. CDR3: CASSQGQGADEQYF. CDR3 DNA: TGCGCCAGCAGCCAAGGACAGGGGGCCGACGAGCAGTACTTC.

This clone was seen a few times. The chain carries TRBV6-5 and TRBJ2-1; 9 bases map to TRBD2. The J segment lost 2 bases and the V segment lost 2 bases, leaving 4 bases of the junction unmatched. Germline CDR1 reads MNHEY; CDR2 reads SVGAGI. The CDR3 is 16 residues long. CDR3 nucleotide sequence: TGTGCCAGCAGTTACGAGGCTAGCGGGACCTACAATGAGCAGTTCTTC. It translates to CASSYEASGTYNEQFF.

Written as DNA, the CDR3 is TGTGCCAGCAGTTTATCTCGCGCCCCGGGAGAAAAGACCCAGTACTTC. It is translated as CASSLSRAPGEKTQYF. The rearrangement joins TRBV27 to TRBJ2-5, with D tentatively TRBD2 (6 bases). This CDR3 is 16 amino acids long. The germline V gene has CDR1 MNHEY and CDR2 SMNVEV (reference sequence). The V gene lost 0 bases and the J gene lost 6 bases, with 17 bases spanning the gap.

The J gene is TRBJ1-5, the V gene TRBV19, with D possibly matching TRBD1 (5 bases). The V and J ends lost 3 bases and 6 bases respectively, with 12 bases between them. The CDR3 length is 14 residues. Germline V gene sequence: CDR1 LNHDA, CDR2 SQIVND (reference sequence). CDR3 region: CASSISGGSQPQHF. CDR3 nucleotides: TGTGCCAGTAGTATCTCGGGGGGGAGTCAGCCCCAGCATTTT.

This chain joins TRBV10-2 and TRBJ2-1; 12 bases map to TRBD2. The germline V gene has CDR1 WSHSY and CDR2 SAAADI. The ends lost 3 bases at V and 7 bases at J; junction bases unmatched: 16. The CDR3 length is 19 residues. The CDR3: CASSEGLAGGPRGGNEQFF. DNA for the CDR3: TGCGCCAGCAGTGAAGGGCTAGCGGGAGGGCCACGGGGGGGGAATGAGCAGTTCTTC.